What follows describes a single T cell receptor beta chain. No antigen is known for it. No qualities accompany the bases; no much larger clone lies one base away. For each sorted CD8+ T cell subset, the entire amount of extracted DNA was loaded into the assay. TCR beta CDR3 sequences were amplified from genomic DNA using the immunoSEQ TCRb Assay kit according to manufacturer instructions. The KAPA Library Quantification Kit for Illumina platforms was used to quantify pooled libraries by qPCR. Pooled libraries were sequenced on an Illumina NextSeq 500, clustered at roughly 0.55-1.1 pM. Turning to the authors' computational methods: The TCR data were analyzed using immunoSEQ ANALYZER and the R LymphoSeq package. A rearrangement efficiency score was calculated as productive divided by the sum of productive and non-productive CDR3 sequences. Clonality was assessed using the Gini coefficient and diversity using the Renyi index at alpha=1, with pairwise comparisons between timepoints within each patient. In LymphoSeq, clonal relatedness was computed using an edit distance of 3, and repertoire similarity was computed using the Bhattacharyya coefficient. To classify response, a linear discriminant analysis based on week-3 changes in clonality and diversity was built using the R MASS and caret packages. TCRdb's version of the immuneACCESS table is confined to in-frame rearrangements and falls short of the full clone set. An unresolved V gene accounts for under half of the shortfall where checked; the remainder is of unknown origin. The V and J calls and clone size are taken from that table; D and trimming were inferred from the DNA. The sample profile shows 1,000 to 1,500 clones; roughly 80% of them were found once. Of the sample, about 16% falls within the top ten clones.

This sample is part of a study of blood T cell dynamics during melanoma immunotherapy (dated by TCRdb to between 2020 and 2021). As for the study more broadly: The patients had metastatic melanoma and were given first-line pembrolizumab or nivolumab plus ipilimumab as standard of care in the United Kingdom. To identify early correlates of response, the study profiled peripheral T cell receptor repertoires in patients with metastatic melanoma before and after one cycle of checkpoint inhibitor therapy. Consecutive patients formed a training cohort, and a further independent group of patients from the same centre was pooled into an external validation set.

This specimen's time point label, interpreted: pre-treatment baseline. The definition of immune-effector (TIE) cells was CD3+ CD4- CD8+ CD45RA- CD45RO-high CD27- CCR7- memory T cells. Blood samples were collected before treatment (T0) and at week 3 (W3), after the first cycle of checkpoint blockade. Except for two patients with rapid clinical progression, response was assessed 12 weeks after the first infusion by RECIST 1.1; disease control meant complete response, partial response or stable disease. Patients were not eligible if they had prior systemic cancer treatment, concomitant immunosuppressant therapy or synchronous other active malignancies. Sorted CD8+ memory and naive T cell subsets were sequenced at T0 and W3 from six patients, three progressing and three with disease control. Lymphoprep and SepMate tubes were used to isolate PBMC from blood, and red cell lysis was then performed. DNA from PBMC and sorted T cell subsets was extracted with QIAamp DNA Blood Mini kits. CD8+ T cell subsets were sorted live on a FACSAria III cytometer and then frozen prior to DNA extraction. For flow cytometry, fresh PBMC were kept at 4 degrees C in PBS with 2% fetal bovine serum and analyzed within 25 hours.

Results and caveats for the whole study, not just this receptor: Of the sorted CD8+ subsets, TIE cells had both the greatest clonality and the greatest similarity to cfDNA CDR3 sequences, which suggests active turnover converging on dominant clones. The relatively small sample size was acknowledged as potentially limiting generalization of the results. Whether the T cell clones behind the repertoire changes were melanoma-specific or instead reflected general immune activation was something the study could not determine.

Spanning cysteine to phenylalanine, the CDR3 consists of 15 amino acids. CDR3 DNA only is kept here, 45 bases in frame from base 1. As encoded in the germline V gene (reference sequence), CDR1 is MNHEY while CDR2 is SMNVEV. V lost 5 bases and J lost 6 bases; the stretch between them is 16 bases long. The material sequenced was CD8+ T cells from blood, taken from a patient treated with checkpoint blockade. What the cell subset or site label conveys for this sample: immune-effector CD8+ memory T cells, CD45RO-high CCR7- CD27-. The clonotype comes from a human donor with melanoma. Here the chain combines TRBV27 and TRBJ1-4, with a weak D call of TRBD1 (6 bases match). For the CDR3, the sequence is CASSGGRERDEKLFF. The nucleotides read TGTGCCAGCAGTGGGGGCAGGGAAAGGGATGAAAAACTGTTTTTT.